This T cell receptor (beta chain) was identified in a study of blood T cells in healthy people across ages. This clonotype was seen at least ten times. Alongside a J-beta primer mix, a sample-barcoded 5' primer served in a second PCR lasting about 7 to 11 cycles. TCRdb itself ran the 5' RACE reads through MiXCR, one entry per CDR3 protein. The repertoire consists of around 870,000 distinct CDR3 sequences, with more than 25% occurring once and the leading ten covering roughly a sixth. Per germline, CDR1 SGHTA and CDR2 FQGNSA. Trimming removed 6 bases from V and 0 bases from J, with 11 bases in between. There are 15 residues in the CDR3.

The chain recombines TRBV7-2 with TRBJ1-4; D uncertain. The receptor was isolated from a woman older than 75 in good health. Material for sequencing was blood. This CDR3 reads CASSIQRATNEKLFF. The CDR3, as DNA: TGTGCCAGCAGTATCCAAAGGGCAACTAATGAAAAACTGTTTTTT.